The next 28 T cell receptor beta chains were all read from a single sample in a study of cytomegalovirus exposure and HLA in healthy donors (dated by TCRdb to about 2017). Library generation was performed with the immunoSEQ multiplex PCR assay. For the multiplex PCR, a mixture combining 60 forward primers for TCR Vbeta segments and 13 reverse primers for TCR Jbeta segments was used. As stored in TCRdb, this immuneACCESS dataset retains in-frame rearrangements with V and J assigned. A fraction of the clones does not appear; measured against another copy, unresolved V genes explain less than half of the discrepancy, and the remainder lacks a known reason. This sample lists about 160,000 clones; about 80% were detected once. Around 5% of the sample is held by the ten biggest clonotypes. Specimen: PBMCs. The origin of the receptors is a man aged 25-45 years in good health and CMV-seronegative.

This chain uses TRBV18 with TRBJ2-1; 8 bases match TRBD1. The CDR3 is 17 residues long. Germline loops: CDR1 KGHSH, CDR2 LQKENI. V dropped 3 bases and J dropped 0; count of bases not matched to a gene: 7. CDR3 nucleotides: TGTGCCAGCTCACCGCGCCTGGGACAGGCCTCCTACAATGAGCAGTTCTTC. Its translation: CASSPRLGQASYNEQFF.

The rearrangement uses TRBV7-3 and TRBJ2-1; D is perhaps TRBD2 (8 bases). The V gene lost 4 bases and the J gene lost 4 bases, with 17 bases spanning the gap. CDR3 length: 16 residues. Germline loops: CDR1 SGHTA, CDR2 FQGTGA. CDR3 sequence reads: CASSSSGGTVYNEQFF. CDR3 nucleotide sequence: TGTGCCAGCAGCTCCTCGGGGGGGACAGTTTACAATGAGCAGTTCTTC.

The chain combines TRBV28 with TRBJ2-7; D is unclear. This CDR3 region has 12 residues. The ends were cut back, 8 bases at V and 2 bases at J, with 10 bases in the middle. Per the germline V gene, CDR1 is MDHEN and CDR2 is SYDVKM. CDR3 region: CASYDLPYEQYF. CDR3 nucleotide sequence: TGTGCCAGCTACGACTTGCCCTACGAGCAGTACTTC.

The J gene is TRBJ1-2, the V gene TRBV7-2; tentative D call: TRBD1 (6 bases). Germline CDR1 is SGHTA and CDR2 is FQGNSA. The CDR3 spans 15 residues. The V and J ends lost 1 base and 2 bases respectively, with 11 bases between them. CDR3 DNA: TGTGCCAGCAGCTTAGGGGTGAGGGGGAACTATGGCTACACCTTC. This encodes CASSLGVRGNYGYTF.

The chain links TRBV25-1 to TRBJ2-1; the match to TRBD1 covers 9 bases. The trim removed 5 bases at V and 6 bases at J, leaving 5 bases unmatched. From germline, CDR1 is MGHDK and CDR2 SYGVNS. This CDR3 is built from 14 residues. The CDR3, as DNA: TGTGCCAGCAGTCACAGGGGGCGCTTCAATGAGCAGTTCTTC. Protein: CASSHRGRFNEQFF.

This clone was counted a single time. This sequence joins TRBV5-4 and TRBJ1-2, with a tentative D call TRBD1 (5 bases). The CDR3 runs to 13 residues. Trimming took off 1 base at V and 6 bases at J, with 10 bases between the two ends. Germline V CDR1 and CDR2: SGHNT, YYREEE (reference sequence). CDR3: CASSLSRVDGYTF. The DNA for the CDR3 is TGTGCCAGCAGCTTGTCCAGGGTCGATGGCTACACCTTC. The full variable domain, with the rest looked up from reference TRBV5-4 and TRBJ1-2, is ETGVTQSPTHLIKTRGQQVTLRCSSQSGHNTVSWYQQALGQGPQFIFQYYREEENGRGNFPPRFSGLQFPNYSSELNVNALELDDSALYLCASSLSRVDGYTFGSGTRLTVV.

In DNA, the CDR3 is TGTGCCAGCAGAAGCGCTTACGAGCAGTACTTC. It codes for CASRSAYEQYF. The V and J genes are TRBV5-6 and TRBJ2-7, with no clear D. Between the trimmed V and J ends, which lost 5 bases and 4 bases, there was a span of 7 bases. Looked up from germline, CDR1 is SGHDT and CDR2 is YYEEEE. This CDR3 region has 11 residues.

This clone was seen once. This chain connects TRBV19 to TRBJ1-1; 7 nucleotides match TRBD1. The V and J ends lost 3 bases and 1 base, in that order; junction bases with no gene match: 2. In germline, CDR1 is LNHDA, CDR2 SQIVND (reference sequence). This CDR3 comprises 14 residues. This chain's CDR3 is CASSIGQANTEAFF. In DNA form, the CDR3 reads TGTGCCAGTAGTATTGGACAGGCGAACACTGAAGCTTTCTTT. Drawing the rest from reference TRBV19 and TRBJ1-1, the complete variable domain is DGGITQSPKYLFRKEGQNVTLSCEQNLNHDAMYWYRQDPGQGLRLIYYSQIVNDFQKGDIAEGYSVSREKKESFPLTVTSAQKNPTAFYLCASSIGQANTEAFFGQGTRLTVV.

V and J are TRBV20-1 and TRBJ1-2, with D hard to call. The CDR3 has 11 residues. Deletions cut 2 bases from V and 8 bases from J, with 9 bases between. The germline gives CDR1 DFQATT, CDR2 SNEGSKA (reference sequence). The CDR3 spells CSARWVGGYTF. The CDR3 bases are TGCAGTGCTAGATGGGTCGGGGGCTACACCTTC.

The chain employs TRBV7-3 and TRBJ2-1; 7 nucleotides align to TRBD2. There are 18 residues in the CDR3. Germline CDR1 reads SGHTA; CDR2 reads FQGTGA. V gave up 1 base and J gave up 0 bases; unmatched junction bases: 9. CDR3 DNA sequence: TGTGCCAGCAGCTTAAAGCCTAGCGGCGGTGCCTCCTACAATGAGCAGTTCTTC. It encodes CASSLKPSGGASYNEQFF.

This chain links TRBV18 with TRBJ1-3; the D is unclear. V was trimmed by 8 bases and J by 7 bases, leaving 21 bases between them. This CDR3 is built from 15 residues. Germline V gene data show CDR1 as KGHSH and CDR2 as LQKENI. Here the CDR3 reads CASARQEASINTIYF. In nucleotides, the CDR3 is TGTGCCAGCGCGAGGCAAGAGGCCAGCATTAACACCATATATTTT.

The V and J genes are TRBV28 and TRBJ1-2, with TRBD1 identical over 7 bases. Germline V gives CDR1 MDHEN, CDR2 SYDVKM. The CDR3 spans 13 residues. Trimming took 5 bases from V and 6 from J; bases not matched to a gene: 6. This chain's CDR3 is CASSMDRFDGYTF. For the CDR3, the DNA is TGTGCCAGCAGTATGGACAGGTTCGATGGCTACACCTTC.

The rearrangement joins TRBV6-1 to TRBJ2-7, with 8 bases aligning to TRBD2. Germline values: CDR1 MNHNS, CDR2 SASEGT. V shed 1 base and J 4 bases; nucleotides not matched to a gene: 3. The length of the CDR3 is 14 residues. CDR3 in DNA: TGTGCCAGCAGTGAAGGGACTAGCTGGTACGAGCAGTACTTC. Its protein product is CASSEGTSWYEQYF.

The CDR3 sequence: CSVRGLAGGGEQYF. The CDR3 region has the DNA TGCAGCGTTAGGGGACTAGCGGGAGGGGGCGAGCAGTACTTC. The chain has TRBV29-1 and TRBJ2-7; TRBD2 matches 16 bases. V trimming: 5 bases; J trimming: 6 bases; junction bases outside the gene matches: 4. Germline lookup yields CDR1 SQVTM and CDR2 ANQGSEA. There are 14 residues in the CDR3.

The rearrangement uses TRBV11-2 and TRBJ1-2; a possible D gene is TRBD1 (5 bases). From germline, CDR1 is SGHAT and CDR2 FQNNGV. The CDR3 is made up of 16 amino acids. Trimming stripped 0 bases from V and 4 bases from J, with 15 bases between. Here the CDR3 reads CASSLDPLGTGYGYTF. The CDR3 DNA is TGTGCCAGCAGCTTAGATCCCCTCGGGACTGGCTATGGCTACACCTTC.

CDR3 in DNA: TGTGCCATCACCAATACAGGGGGGGGCTACACCTTC. Translated, it gives CAITNTGGGYTF. J is TRBJ1-2 and V is TRBV10-3; 8 bases are shared with TRBD1. V trimming: 7 bases; J trimming: 8 bases; junction bases outside the gene matches: 6. This CDR3 is 12 amino acids long. Germline-derived CDR1 and CDR2 are ENHRY and SYGVKD.

The CDR3 sequence is CAIFYEQYF. The CDR3 DNA follows: TGTGCCATCTTCTACGAGCAGTACTTC. This sequence joins TRBV27 and TRBJ2-7, with D uncertain. CDR3 size: 9 residues. Germline V gene data show CDR1 as MNHEY and CDR2 as SMNVEV (reference sequence). Trimming cost V 10 bases and J 3 bases, with 4 bases left between them.

The chain links TRBV6-1 to TRBJ1-1; a weak D match, TRBD1 (5 bases). Germline V gene sequence: CDR1 MNHNS, CDR2 SASEGT. Trimming cost V 3 bases and J 10 bases, with 9 bases left between them. The CDR3 spans 11 residues. In DNA, the CDR3 is TGTGCCAGCAGTGACGGGGGAGGAGCTTTCTTT. This gives the protein CASSDGGGAFF.

This clone has only a few counts. This sequence joins TRBV7-9 and TRBJ2-3; D not certain. This CDR3 region has 11 residues. Germline CDR1 SEHNR, CDR2 FQNEAQ (reference sequence). Trimming removed 5 bases at V and 5 bases at J, with 5 bases between. CDR3 protein: CASSQQDTQYF. The CDR3 DNA reads as TGTGCCAGCAGCCAACAAGATACGCAGTATTTT.

This clone has only a few counts. V is TRBV5-1 and J is TRBJ2-2; 7 bases are a match to TRBD2. V dropped 4 bases and J dropped 3; count of bases not matched to a gene: 6. The CDR3 runs to 15 residues. Germline loops: CDR1 SGHRS, CDR2 YFSETQ. The CDR3 DNA reads as TGCGCCAGCAGCGCCGGACTAGGGGACACCGGGGAGCTGTTTTTT. The encoded protein is CASSAGLGDTGELFF.

This chain connects TRBV28 to TRBJ2-7; a possible D gene is TRBD2 (6 bases). Germline V gene lookup returns CDR1 MDHEN and CDR2 SYDVKM. V lost 6 bases and J lost 4, with 10 bases in between. The CDR3 spans 12 residues. Here the CDR3 DNA reads TGTGCCAGCAGGCGGGATACTTACGAGCAGTACTTC. It yields the protein CASRRDTYEQYF.

The table lists this clone with a count of one. The chain employs TRBV6-4 and TRBJ2-3; 8 nucleotides line up with TRBD2. V lost 4 bases to trimming and J lost 0 bases; unmatched junction nucleotides: 0. The CDR3 totals 14 residues. Germline V CDR1 and CDR2: MRHNA, SNTAGT. The CDR3 loop is CASSAGGSTDTQYF. The CDR3 bases are TGTGCCAGCAGTGCGGGGGGGAGCACAGATACGCAGTATTTT.

DNA for the CDR3: TGTGCCAGCAGCCACGGACAATTCTCTAGCACAGATACGCAGTATTTT. Translated: CASSHGQFSSTDTQYF. The chain couples TRBV11-3 to TRBJ2-3; D is possibly TRBD1 (5 bases). The germline V and J ends were trimmed by 5 bases and 0 bases, with 15 bases remaining between them. The CDR3 is 16 residues long. Germline V gene data show CDR1 as SGHNT and CDR2 as YENEEA.

About this clone: At one of its ends the junction is not consistent with the germline gene, which may arise from a read error. This chain connects TRBV7-9 to TRBJ1-5; 8 nucleotides align to TRBD1. The germline V gene has CDR1 SEHNR and CDR2 FQNEAQ (reference sequence). The CDR3 has 15 residues. The CDR3 DNA reads TGTTCCAGCAGCTTAGGGACAGGAGGGACTCAGCCCCAGCATTTT. Protein sequence: CSSSLGTGGTQPQHF. The full variable domain, completed using reference TRBV7-9 and TRBJ1-5, is DTGVSQNPRHKITKRGQNVTFRCDPISEHNRLYWYRQTLGQGPEFLTYFQNEAQLEKSRLLSDRFSAERPKGSFSTLEIQRTEQGDSAMYLCSSSLGTGGTQPQHFGDGTRLSIL.

CDR3 in amino acids: CASSSPGQGKGNEQFF. CDR3 sequence (DNA): TGTGCCAGCAGCTCTCCGGGACAGGGGAAGGGAAATGAGCAGTTCTTC. V gene TRBV13 combines with J gene TRBJ2-1; TRBD1 aligns across 10 bases. V gave up 4 bases and J gave up 7 bases; unmatched junction bases: 10. The CDR3 is made up of 16 amino acids. CDR1 PRHDT and CDR2 FYEKMQ come from the germline V gene (reference sequence).

V is TRBV27 and J is TRBJ1-1, with a possible D match to TRBD1 (5 bases). V was shortened by 0 bases and J by 0 bases, with 11 bases between the two germline ends. The CDR3 covers 16 residues. Germline V gene lookup returns CDR1 MNHEY and CDR2 SMNVEV (reference sequence). In DNA, the CDR3 is TGTGCCAGCAGTTTATCACCAGGGCTTTTGAACACTGAAGCTTTCTTT. It encodes CASSLSPGLLNTEAFF.

This clone was counted only a few times. This chain links TRBV28 with TRBJ2-7, with 10 nucleotides matching TRBD1. Germline-derived CDR1 and CDR2 are MDHEN and SYDVKM. The CDR3 is 15 amino acids. Losses at the gene ends were 7 bases for V and 13 bases for J; bases not matched to a gene: 19. The CDR3 spells CASTRIRDRGLRAYF. The CDR3 coding sequence is TGTGCCAGCACCCGAATCCGGGACAGGGGTTTACGAGCATACTTC.

This clone was seen only once. The gene calls are TRBV28 and TRBJ2-1; 8 nucleotides match TRBD2. The V and J ends lost 2 bases and 9 bases, in that order; junction bases with no gene match: 6. The CDR3 totals 14 residues. The germline V gene encodes CDR1 MDHEN and CDR2 SYDVKM. The CDR3: CASSLVGRGGEQFF. The CDR3 nucleotides read TGTGCCAGCAGTTTAGTCGGGAGGGGGGGTGAGCAGTTCTTC.